What follows describes a single TCR beta chain. As yet, its antigen is unknown. The data were taken from a study of OX40 agonist ivuxolimab in advanced cancers. Overall study results and limits: In the 0.1-3.0 mg/kg groups, partial responders showed among the lowest expansion.

The CDR3 loop spans 13 amino acids. Germline CDR1 LNHDA, CDR2 SQIVND (reference sequence). Trimming took 5 bases from V and 3 from J, leaving 11 bases between them. TCRdb's copy holds only in-frame clones and misses some; the assay was immunoSEQ multiplex PCR. This sample has over 60,000 clones, with around nine tenths found just once. This chain joins TRBV19 and TRBJ2-7, with D perhaps matching TRBD1 (5 bases). The receptor comes from an adult with an advanced solid tumor such as melanoma, head and neck, liver or kidney cancer. The specimen comprised CD4+ or CD8+ T cells sorted from blood, sampled in a trial of the OX40 agonist ivuxolimab. CDR3 protein: CASSGPGFYEQYF. The CDR3 DNA sequence: TGTGCCAGTAGTGGGCCAGGGTTCTACGAGCAGTACTTC.